This record looks at one TCR beta chain sequence and its context. The CDR3 has 13 amino acids. V was cut by 6 bases and J by 4 bases, with 11 bases left in between. Germline CDR1 reads SEHNR; CDR2 reads FQNEAQ (reference sequence). RNA was extracted and reverse transcribed into cDNA as the sequencing template. Profiling relied on immunoSEQ multiplex PCR, and the TCRdb table lists in-frame clones only, not all of them. The table lists fewer than 110,000 clones, roughly 56% of them singletons, with about 17% in the top ten. The record originates from a study of CD8+ T cells in alopecia areata. Specified treatment: oral pan-JAK inhibitor, 5-10 mg twice daily.

The TCR was taken from a human donor with alopecia areata. Material: CD8+ T cells sorted from blood, obtained between weeks 55 and 70, from a patient treated with tofacitinib. V gene TRBV7-9 combines with J gene TRBJ2-3; D assignment may be TRBD1 or TRBD2 (6 bases each). The CDR3 DNA is TGTGCCAGCAGTAAGAGGGGGGCAGATACGCAGTATTTT. It codes for CASSKRGADTQYF.